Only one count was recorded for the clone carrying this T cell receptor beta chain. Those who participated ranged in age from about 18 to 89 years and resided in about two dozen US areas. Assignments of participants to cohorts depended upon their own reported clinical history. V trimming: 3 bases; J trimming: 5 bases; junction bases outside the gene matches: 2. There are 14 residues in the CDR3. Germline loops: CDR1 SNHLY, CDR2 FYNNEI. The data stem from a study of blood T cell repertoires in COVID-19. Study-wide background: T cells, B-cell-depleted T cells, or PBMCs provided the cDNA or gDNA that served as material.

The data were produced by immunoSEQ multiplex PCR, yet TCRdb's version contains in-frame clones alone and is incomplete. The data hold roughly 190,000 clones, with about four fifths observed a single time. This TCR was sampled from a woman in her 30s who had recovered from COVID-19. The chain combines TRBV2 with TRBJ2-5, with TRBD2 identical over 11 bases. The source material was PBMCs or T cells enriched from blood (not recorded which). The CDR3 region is CASSDLAGGETQYF. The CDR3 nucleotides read TGTGCCAGCAGTGATCTAGCGGGGGGTGAGACCCAGTACTTC. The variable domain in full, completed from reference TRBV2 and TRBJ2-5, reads EPEVTQTPSHQVTQMGQEVILRCVPISNHLYFYWYRQILGQKVEFLVSFYNNEISEKSEIFDDQFSVERPDGSNFTLKIRSTKLEDSAMYFCASSDLAGGETQYFGPGTRLLVL.